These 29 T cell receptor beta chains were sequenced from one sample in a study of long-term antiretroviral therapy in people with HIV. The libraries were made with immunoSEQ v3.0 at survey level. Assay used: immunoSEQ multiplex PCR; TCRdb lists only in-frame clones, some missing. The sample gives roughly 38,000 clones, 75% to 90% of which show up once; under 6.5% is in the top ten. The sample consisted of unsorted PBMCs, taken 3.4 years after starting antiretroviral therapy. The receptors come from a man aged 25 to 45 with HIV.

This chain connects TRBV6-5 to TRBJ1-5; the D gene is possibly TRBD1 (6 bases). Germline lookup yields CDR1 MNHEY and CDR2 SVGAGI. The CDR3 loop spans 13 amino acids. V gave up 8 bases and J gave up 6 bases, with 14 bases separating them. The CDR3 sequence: CASRDRFGQPQHF. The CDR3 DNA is TGTGCCAGCCGCGACAGGTTCGGTCAGCCCCAGCATTTT.

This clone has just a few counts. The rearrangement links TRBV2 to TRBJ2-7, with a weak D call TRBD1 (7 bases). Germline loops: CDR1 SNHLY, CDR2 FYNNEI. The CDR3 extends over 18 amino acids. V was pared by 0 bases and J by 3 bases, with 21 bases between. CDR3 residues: CASSEAEGASVFIYEQYF. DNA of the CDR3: TGTGCCAGCAGTGAAGCGGAGGGGGCTAGTGTCTTTATCTACGAGCAGTACTTC. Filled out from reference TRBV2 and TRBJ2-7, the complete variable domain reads EPEVTQTPSHQVTQMGQEVILRCVPISNHLYFYWYRQILGQKVEFLVSFYNNEISEKSEIFDDQFSVERPDGSNFTLKIRSTKLEDSAMYFCASSEAEGASVFIYEQYFGPGTRLTVT.

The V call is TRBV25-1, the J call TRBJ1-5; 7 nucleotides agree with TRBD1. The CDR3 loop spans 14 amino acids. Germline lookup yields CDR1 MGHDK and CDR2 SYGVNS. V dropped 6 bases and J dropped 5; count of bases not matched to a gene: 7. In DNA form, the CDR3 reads TGTGCCAGCAGCGCTCAGGGGGAATATCAGCCCCAGCATTTT. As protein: CASSAQGEYQPQHF.

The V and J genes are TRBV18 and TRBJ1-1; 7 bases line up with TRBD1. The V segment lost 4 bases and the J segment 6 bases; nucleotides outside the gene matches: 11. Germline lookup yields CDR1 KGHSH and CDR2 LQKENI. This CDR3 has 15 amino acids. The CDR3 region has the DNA TGTGCCAGCTCACTCTCGACAGGGAAAAGCGCTGAAGCTTTCTTT. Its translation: CASSLSTGKSAEAFF.

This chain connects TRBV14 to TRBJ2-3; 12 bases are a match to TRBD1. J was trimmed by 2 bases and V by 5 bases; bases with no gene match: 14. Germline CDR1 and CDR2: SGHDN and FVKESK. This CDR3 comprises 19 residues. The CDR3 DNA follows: TGTGCCAGCAGCGATGAGACCCCCCGGGACAGGGGGCCCACAGATACGCAGTATTTT. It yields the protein CASSDETPRDRGPTDTQYF. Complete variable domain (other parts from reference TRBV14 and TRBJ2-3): EAGVTQFPSHSVIEKGQTVTLRCDPISGHDNLYWYRRVMGKEIKFLLHFVKESKQDESGMPNNRFLAERTGGTYSTLKVQPAELEDSGVYFCASSDETPRDRGPTDTQYFGPGTRLTVL.

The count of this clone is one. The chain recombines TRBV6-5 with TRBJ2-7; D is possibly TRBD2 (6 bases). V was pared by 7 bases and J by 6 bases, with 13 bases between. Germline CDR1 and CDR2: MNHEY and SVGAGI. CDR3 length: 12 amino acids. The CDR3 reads CASTPLGGEQYF. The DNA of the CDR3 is TGTGCCAGCACCCCCTTGGGAGGCGAGCAGTACTTC.

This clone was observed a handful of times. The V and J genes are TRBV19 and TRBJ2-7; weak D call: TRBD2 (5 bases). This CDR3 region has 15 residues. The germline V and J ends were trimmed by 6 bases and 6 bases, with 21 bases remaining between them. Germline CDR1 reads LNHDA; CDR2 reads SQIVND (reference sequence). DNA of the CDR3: TGTGCCAGTAGCCCCCTCATCGGTGGCGCGGGCGAGCAGTACTTC. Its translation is CASSPLIGGAGEQYF.

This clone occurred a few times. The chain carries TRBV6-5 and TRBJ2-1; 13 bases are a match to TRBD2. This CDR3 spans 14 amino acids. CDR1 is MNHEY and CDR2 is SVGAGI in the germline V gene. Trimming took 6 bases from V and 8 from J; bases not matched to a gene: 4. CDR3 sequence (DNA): TGTGCCAGCAGGGGACTAGCGGGATGGGATGAGCAGTTCTTC. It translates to CASRGLAGWDEQFF.

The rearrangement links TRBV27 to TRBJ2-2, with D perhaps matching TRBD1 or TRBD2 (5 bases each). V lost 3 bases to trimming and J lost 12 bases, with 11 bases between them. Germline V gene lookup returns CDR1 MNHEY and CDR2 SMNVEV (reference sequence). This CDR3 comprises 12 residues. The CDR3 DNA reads TGTGCCAGCAGTTTTCCGGGACCACAGCTGTTTTTT. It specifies CASSFPGPQLFF.

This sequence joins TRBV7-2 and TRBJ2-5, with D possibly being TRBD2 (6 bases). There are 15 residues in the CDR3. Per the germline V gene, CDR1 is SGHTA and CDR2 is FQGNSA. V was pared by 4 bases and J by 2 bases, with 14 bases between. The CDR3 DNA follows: TGTGCCAGCAGCTGGGCCGGGACTGAACAAGAGACCCAGTACTTC. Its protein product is CASSWAGTEQETQYF.

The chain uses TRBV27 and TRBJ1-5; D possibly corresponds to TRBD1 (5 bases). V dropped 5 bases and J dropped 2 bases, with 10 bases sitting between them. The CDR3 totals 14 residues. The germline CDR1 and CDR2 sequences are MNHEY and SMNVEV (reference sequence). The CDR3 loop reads CASSRGGGNQPQHF. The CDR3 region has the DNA TGTGCCAGCAGTCGTGGGGGAGGCAATCAGCCCCAGCATTTT.

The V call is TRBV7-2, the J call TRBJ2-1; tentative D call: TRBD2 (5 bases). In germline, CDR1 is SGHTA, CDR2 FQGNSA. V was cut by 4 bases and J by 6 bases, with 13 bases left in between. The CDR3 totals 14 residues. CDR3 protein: CASSSERNINEQFF. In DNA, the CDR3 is TGTGCCAGCAGCTCCGAGCGGAATATCAATGAGCAGTTCTTC.

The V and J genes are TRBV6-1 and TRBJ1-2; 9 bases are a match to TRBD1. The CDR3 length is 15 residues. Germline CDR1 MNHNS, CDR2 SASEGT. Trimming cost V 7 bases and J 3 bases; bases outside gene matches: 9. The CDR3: CASTRDRGGDYGYTF. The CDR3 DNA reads TGTGCCAGCACTAGAGACAGGGGGGGTGACTATGGCTACACCTTC.

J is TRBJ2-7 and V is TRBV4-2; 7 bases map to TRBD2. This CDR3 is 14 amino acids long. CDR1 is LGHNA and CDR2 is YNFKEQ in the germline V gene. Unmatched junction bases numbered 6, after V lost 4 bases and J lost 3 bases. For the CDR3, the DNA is TGTGCCAGCAGCCCAGGAGGGACTAACTACGAGCAGTACTTC. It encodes CASSPGGTNYEQYF.

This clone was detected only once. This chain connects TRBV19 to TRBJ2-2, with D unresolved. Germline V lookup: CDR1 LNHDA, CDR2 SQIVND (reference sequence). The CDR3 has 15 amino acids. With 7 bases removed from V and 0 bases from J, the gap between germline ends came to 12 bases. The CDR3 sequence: CASTLASPNTGELFF. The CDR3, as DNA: TGTGCCAGTACCCTCGCCTCCCCGAACACCGGGGAGCTGTTTTTT.

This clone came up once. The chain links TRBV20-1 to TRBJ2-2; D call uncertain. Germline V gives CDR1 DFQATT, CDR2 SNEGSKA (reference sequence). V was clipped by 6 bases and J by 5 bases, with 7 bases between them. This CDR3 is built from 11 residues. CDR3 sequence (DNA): TGCAGTGCCCTAAAGACCGGGGAGCTGTTTTTT. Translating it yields CSALKTGELFF.

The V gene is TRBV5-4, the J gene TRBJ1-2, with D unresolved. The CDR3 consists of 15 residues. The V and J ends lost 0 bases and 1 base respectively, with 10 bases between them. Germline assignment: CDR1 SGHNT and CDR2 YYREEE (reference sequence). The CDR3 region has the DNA TGTGCCAGCAGCTTGGCGTCAGACCTTAACTATGGCTACACCTTC. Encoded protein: CASSLASDLNYGYTF.

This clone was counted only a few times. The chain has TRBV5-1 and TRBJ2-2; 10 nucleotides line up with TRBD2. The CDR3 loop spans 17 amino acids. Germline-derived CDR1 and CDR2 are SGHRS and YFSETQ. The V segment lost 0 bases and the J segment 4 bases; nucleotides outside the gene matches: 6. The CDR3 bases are TGCGCCAGCAGCTTGGGGGCTAGCGGGAGTAGCACCGGGGAGCTGTTTTTT. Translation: CASSLGASGSSTGELFF. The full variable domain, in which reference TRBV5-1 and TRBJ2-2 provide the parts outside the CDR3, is KAGVTQTPRYLIKTRGQQVTLSCSPISGHRSVSWYQQTPGQGLQFLFEYFSETQRNKGNFPGRFSGRQFSNSRSEMNVSTLELGDSALYLCASSLGASGSSTGELFFGEGSRLTVL.

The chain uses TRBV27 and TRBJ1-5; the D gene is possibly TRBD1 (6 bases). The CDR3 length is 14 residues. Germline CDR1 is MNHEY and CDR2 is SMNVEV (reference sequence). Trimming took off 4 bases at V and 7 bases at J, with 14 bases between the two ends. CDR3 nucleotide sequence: TGTGCCAGCAGTTCCGACAGGTTAATCCAGCCCCAGCATTTT. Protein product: CASSSDRLIQPQHF.

The CDR3 here is CSVRGSSSSGYTF. CDR3 bases: TGCAGCGTAAGGGGCTCCAGTTCCTCTGGCTACACCTTC. The rearrangement uses TRBV29-1 and TRBJ1-2, with TRBD1 as a possible D gene (5 bases). The germline V and J ends were trimmed by 6 bases and 7 bases, with 18 bases remaining between them. CDR1 is SQVTM, CDR2 ANQGSEA, per germline. The CDR3 covers 13 residues.

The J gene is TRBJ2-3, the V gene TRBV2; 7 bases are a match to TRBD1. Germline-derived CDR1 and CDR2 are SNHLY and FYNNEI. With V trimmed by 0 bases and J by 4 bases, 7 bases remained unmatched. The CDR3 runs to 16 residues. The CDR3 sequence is CASSEARWDRADTQYF. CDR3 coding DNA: TGTGCCAGCAGTGAAGCGCGGTGGGACAGAGCAGATACGCAGTATTTT.

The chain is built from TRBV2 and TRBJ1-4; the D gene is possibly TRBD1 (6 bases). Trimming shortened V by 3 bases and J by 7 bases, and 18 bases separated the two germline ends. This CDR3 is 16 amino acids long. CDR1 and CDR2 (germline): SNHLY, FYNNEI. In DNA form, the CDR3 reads TGTGCCAGCAGTGAGCGGGCGGCAGGGGTTGTTGAAAAACTGTTTTTT. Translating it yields CASSERAAGVVEKLFF.

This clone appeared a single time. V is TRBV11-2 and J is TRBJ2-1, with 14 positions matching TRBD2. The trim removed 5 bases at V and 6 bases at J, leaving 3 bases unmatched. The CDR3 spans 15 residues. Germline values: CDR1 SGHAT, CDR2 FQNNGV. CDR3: CASSPGLAGGNEQFF. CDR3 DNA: TGTGCCAGCAGCCCCGGACTAGCGGGAGGCAATGAGCAGTTCTTC.

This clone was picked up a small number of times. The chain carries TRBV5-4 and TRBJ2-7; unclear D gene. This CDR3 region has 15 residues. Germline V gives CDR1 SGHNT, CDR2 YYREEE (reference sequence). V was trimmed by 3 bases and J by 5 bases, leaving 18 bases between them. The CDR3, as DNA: TGTGCCAGCAGCTCCGGGCCAATTTCTCGGGACGAGCAGTACTTC. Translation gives CASSSGPISRDEQYF.

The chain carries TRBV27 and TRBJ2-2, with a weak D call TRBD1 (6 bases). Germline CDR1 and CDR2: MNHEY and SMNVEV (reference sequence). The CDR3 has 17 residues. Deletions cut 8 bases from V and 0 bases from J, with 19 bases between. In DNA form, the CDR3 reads TGTGCCAGCTCGCAGGGGTCCACGAAAACGAACACCGGGGAGCTGTTTTTT. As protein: CASSQGSTKTNTGELFF.

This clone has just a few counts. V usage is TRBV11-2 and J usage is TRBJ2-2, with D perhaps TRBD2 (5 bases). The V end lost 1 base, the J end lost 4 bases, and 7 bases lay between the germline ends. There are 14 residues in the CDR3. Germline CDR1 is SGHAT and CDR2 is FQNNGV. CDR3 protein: CASSLAGSTGELFF. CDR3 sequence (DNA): TGTGCCAGCAGCTTAGCGGGAAGCACCGGGGAGCTGTTTTTT.

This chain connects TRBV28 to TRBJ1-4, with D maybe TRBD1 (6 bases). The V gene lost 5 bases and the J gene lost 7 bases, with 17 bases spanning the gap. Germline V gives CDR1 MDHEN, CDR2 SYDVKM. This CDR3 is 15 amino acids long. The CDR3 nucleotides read TGTGCCAGCAGTACCTACAGGGCCGGGAGTGAAAAACTGTTTTTT. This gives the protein CASSTYRAGSEKLFF.

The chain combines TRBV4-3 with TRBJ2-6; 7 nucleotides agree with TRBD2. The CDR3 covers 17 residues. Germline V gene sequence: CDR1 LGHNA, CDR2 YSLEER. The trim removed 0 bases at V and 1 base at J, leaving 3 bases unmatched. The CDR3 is CASSQEGGMSGANVLTF. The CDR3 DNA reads TGCGCCAGCAGCCAAGAGGGGGGGATGTCTGGGGCCAACGTCCTGACTTTC.

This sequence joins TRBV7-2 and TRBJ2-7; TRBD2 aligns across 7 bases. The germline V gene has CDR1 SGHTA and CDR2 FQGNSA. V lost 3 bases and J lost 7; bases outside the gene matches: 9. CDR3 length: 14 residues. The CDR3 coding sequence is TGTGCCAGCAGCTTCAGCGGGGCCTTGTGGGAGCAGTACTTC. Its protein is CASSFSGALWEQYF.